This TCR beta chain was retrieved from a study of T-cell reconstitution after alpha-beta-depleted transplantation in children. Findings of the study overall: Recipient T cells and thymic progenitors that survived gave rise to the high TCRbeta diversity observed at day 60 in some patients. T-cell counts and diversity at one year post-transplant came mainly from newly produced T cells. Alpha-beta T cells about two months after transplant reportedly derived from several hundred expanded graft clones.

Unique molecular identifiers featured in how the TCRbeta library was prepared. Each CDR3 protein gets one entry after TCRdb re-called the PCR reads with MiXCR. The data contain more than 200,000 distinct CDR3 sequences, about a sixth of them seen just once; the ten biggest clones take up around 45%. Details on this clonotype: Its antigen is as yet unknown.

Trimming stripped 0 bases from V and 3 bases from J, with 15 bases between. This CDR3 spans 15 amino acids. From germline, CDR1 is DFQATT and CDR2 SNEGSKA (reference sequence). The chain links TRBV20-1 to TRBJ2-7, with a weak D call TRBD1 (6 bases). This TCR derives from a male patient aged 2-9 years who had a stem cell transplant for acute lymphoblastic leukemia, so the T cells may come from the graft donor. The sample here was PBMCs, mostly from graft donor cells, taken 360 days after TCRalphabeta/CD19-depleted stem cell transplant. DNA of the CDR3: TGCAGTGCTAGAGATGGACAGACCCCTTTCTACGAGCAGTACTTC. Its translation is CSARDGQTPFYEQYF.